These T cell receptor beta chains were read from a single sample in a study of neurological immune-mediated disorders. TCRdb redid the calling of the 5' RACE reads with MiXCR, one entry per CDR3 protein. The sample consists of 66,000 or so distinct CDR3 sequences, 4% to 6% of them appearing once. Sequencing was performed on PBMCs. These TCRs come from a woman aged 25-40 years with multiple sclerosis. CDR3s include the opening cysteine and the closing phenylalanine or tryptophan. The D gene is left open where the match is weak. Clone size, where shown, is once, few, many, or a class for clones that have expanded.

J gene,clone size,D gene,V gene,CDR3 protein,CDR3 DNA
TRBJ1-5,few,TRBD1,TRBV6-2/TRBV6-3,CASRTRGQWDQPQHF,TGTGCCAGCAGGACCCGGGGACAGTGGGATCAGCCCCAGCATTTT
TRBJ1-1,.,TRBD1,TRBV18,CASSPRAGGPGNEAFF,TGTGCCAGCTCACCACGGGCAGGGGGCCCTGGGAATGAAGCTTTCTTT
TRBJ1-1,many,.,TRBV7-3,CASSAGTGTEAFF,TGTGCCAGCAGCGCAGGGACGGGCACTGAAGCTTTCTTT
TRBJ2-2,.,.,TRBV7-2,CASSEDPLRELFF,TGTGCCAGCAGCGAGGACCCCCTCCGGGAGCTGTTTTTT
TRBJ1-1,few,.,TRBV6-1,CASSLGRTNTMNTEAFF,TGTGCCAGCAGCCTTGGGCGTACGAATACTATGAACACTGAAGCTTTCTTT
TRBJ1-1,many,TRBD1,TRBV20-1,CSAGSGQVNTEAFF,TGCAGTGCGGGTTCCGGACAGGTGAACACTGAAGCTTTCTTT
TRBJ1-1,many,.,TRBV2,CASSYRDDTEAFF,TGTGCCAGCAGTTATCGGGACGACACTGAAGCTTTCTTT
TRBJ2-1,few,TRBD2,TRBV5-8,CASSPGLAGANPYNEQFF,TGTGCCAGCAGCCCAGGACTAGCGGGGGCCAACCCGTACAATGAGCAGTTCTTC
TRBJ2-3,few,.,TRBV27,CASSLSRAADTQYF,TGTGCCAGCAGTTTATCCCGAGCGGCAGATACGCAGTATTTT
TRBJ1-1,many,TRBD1,TRBV20-1,CSARPWDRGNTEAFF,TGCAGTGCTCGACCCTGGGACAGAGGTAACACTGAAGCTTTCTTT
TRBJ2-1,many,.,TRBV5-6,CASSLFANEQFF,TGTGCCAGCAGCTTGTTTGCCAATGAGCAGTTCTTC
TRBJ2-1,few,TRBD2,TRBV11-2,CASGGGSNEQFF,TGTGCCAGCGGGGGGGGTTCCAATGAGCAGTTCTTC
TRBJ1-1,many,.,TRBV12-3/TRBV12-4,CASSLGRNQNTEAFF,TGTGCCAGCAGTTTGGGACGGAATCAGAACACTGAAGCTTTCTTT
TRBJ2-3,many,TRBD2,TRBV15,CATSSRLAGLTDTQYF,TGTGCCACCAGCAGCCGACTAGCGGGGCTCACAGATACGCAGTATTTT
TRBJ2-3,.,TRBD2,TRBV7-2,CASSLTSGVSSDTQYF,TGTGCCAGCAGCTTGACTAGCGGGGTGTCGTCAGATACGCAGTATTTT
TRBJ1-5,many,.,TRBV5-6,CASTLGANNQPQHF,TGTGCCAGCACCCTTGGGGCCAACAATCAGCCCCAGCATTTT
TRBJ2-7,many,.,TRBV5-6,CASSSRGLSPEQYF,TGTGCCAGCAGCTCCCGGGGGCTATCCCCCGAGCAGTACTTC
TRBJ2-1,many,.,TRBV20-1,CSASLGANEQFF,TGCAGTGCTAGCCTTGGCGCCAATGAGCAGTTCTTC
TRBJ2-3,many,.,TRBV20-1,CSASPPVGYTDTQYF,TGCAGTGCTAGCCCGCCGGTGGGTTACACAGATACGCAGTATTTT
TRBJ1-4,few,.,TRBV13,CASRQATNEKLFF,TGTGCCAGCAGACAGGCAACTAATGAAAAACTGTTTTTT
TRBJ2-3,many,.,TRBV4-1,CASSQGFRGALTDTQYF,TGCGCCAGCAGCCAAGGTTTCCGGGGGGCCCTCACAGATACGCAGTATTTT
TRBJ1-2,many,.,TRBV6-5,CASSWHRESYGYTF,TGTGCCAGCAGTTGGCACCGCGAGAGCTATGGCTACACCTTC
TRBJ2-1,once,.,TRBV29-1,CSVFKGSNEQFF,TGCAGCGTTTTCAAGGGTAGTAATGAGCAGTTCTTC
TRBJ1-1,.,TRBD1,TRBV5-1,CASSLQGGLNTEAFF,TGCGCCAGCAGCTTACAGGGGGGATTGAACACTGAAGCTTTCTTT
TRBJ1-3,many,.,TRBV4-2,CASSQGPSSGNTIYF,TGTGCCAGCAGCCAGGGACCGAGCTCTGGAAACACCATATATTTT
TRBJ2-5,many,.,TRBV20-1,CSARQTQETQYF,TGCAGTGCCCGACAGACCCAAGAGACCCAGTACTTC
TRBJ2-7,once,.,TRBV7-9,CANSLGTGYEQYF,TGTGCCAACAGCTTAGGCACAGGGTACGAGCAGTACTTC
TRBJ1-1,.,.,TRBV7-7,CASSLDGETEAFF,TGTGCTAGCAGCTTAGACGGGGAAACTGAAGCTTTCTTT
TRBJ2-5,many,.,TRBV5-1,CASSNWGRETQYF,TGCGCCAGCAGCAATTGGGGGCGAGAGACCCAGTACTTC
TRBJ1-1,many,.,TRBV7-9,CASPSEAFF,TGTGCCAGCCCCAGTGAAGCTTTCTTT
TRBJ2-1,many,.,TRBV4-2,CASSQGGLGDEQFF,TGTGCCAGCAGCCAGGGGGGATTAGGGGATGAGCAGTTCTTC
TRBJ1-1,few,TRBD1,TRBV20-1,CSARILGQGHTEAFF,TGCAGTGCTAGGATACTAGGACAGGGCCACACTGAAGCTTTCTTT
TRBJ2-4,.,.,TRBV12-3/TRBV12-4,CASSLSTQNIQYF,TGTGCCAGCAGTTTAAGTACTCAAAACATTCAGTACTTC
TRBJ2-3,many,.,TRBV5-1,CASKLGTDTQYF,TGCGCCAGCAAGCTAGGCACAGATACGCAGTATTTT
TRBJ1-1,many,.,TRBV3-1,CASSQEGSMNTEAFF,TGTGCCAGCAGCCAAGAGGGCAGCATGAACACTGAAGCTTTCTTT
TRBJ2-3,many,.,TRBV7-2,CASSLSGAVGTDTQYF,TGTGCCAGCAGCTTATCGGGGGCGGTTGGCACAGATACGCAGTATTTT
TRBJ1-5,many,.,TRBV15,CATSRENLSNQPQHF,TGTGCCACCAGCAGAGAGAATCTGAGCAATCAGCCCCAGCATTTT
TRBJ2-5,many,TRBD1,TRBV7-9,CASSPQGAQYF,TGTGCCAGCAGCCCCCAGGGGGCCCAGTACTTC
TRBJ1-1,few,.,TRBV29-1,CSVEGARWMNTEAFF,TGCAGCGTTGAAGGGGCAAGGTGGATGAACACTGAAGCTTTCTTT
TRBJ2-7,many,.,TRBV5-1,CASSWGSNPEQYF,TGCGCCAGCAGCTGGGGGTCGAACCCAGAGCAGTACTTC
TRBJ1-2,.,.,TRBV7-9,CASSTRHEGYTF,TGTGCCAGCAGCACACGACACGAAGGCTACACCTTC
TRBJ1-1,many,.,TRBV12-3/TRBV12-4,CASSLRGGRVTEAFF,TGTGCCAGCAGTTTGCGGGGGGGAAGAGTCACTGAAGCTTTCTTT
TRBJ2-1,many,TRBD2,TRBV3-1,CASSQGTSGGAYEQFF,TGTGCCAGCAGCCAAGGAACTAGCGGGGGGGCCTATGAGCAGTTCTTC
TRBJ1-4,many,TRBD1,TRBV20-1,CSATVHDRGPGEKLFF,TGCAGTGCTACAGTACACGACAGGGGGCCGGGTGAAAAACTGTTTTTT
TRBJ2-5,many,.,TRBV28,CASSLLVSQETQYF,TGTGCCAGCAGTTTATTGGTCTCGCAAGAGACCCAGTACTTC
TRBJ1-1,many,.,TRBV28,CASSLLVRDEAFF,TGTGCCAGCAGTTTACTGGTTAGGGATGAAGCTTTCTTT
TRBJ1-5,many,.,TRBV12-3/TRBV12-4,CASSFSSNQPQHF,TGTGCCAGCAGTTTCAGTAGCAATCAGCCCCAGCATTTT